This T cell receptor (beta chain) was identified during a study of shared clonotypes between healthy human individuals (dated by TCRdb to the early 2020s). General notes on the study: The cohort comprised a couple of women and a few men aged 18 to 49 years. To estimate repertoire size and how much clonotype sharing occurs between individuals, the study deeply sequenced the blood TCR repertoires of about 5 healthy adults. Between about 0.94 and 10 billion PBMCs per donor were obtained by leukapheresis. To increase sequencing depth and limit assay-specific biases, different laboratories used diverse techniques to prepare libraries and sequence TCR repertoires. For each donor, CD4 naive and CD4 memory were each given three plates, CD8 naive was given two plates, and CD8 memory was given one plate.

This clone was seen just once. Which antigen it targets is not known. The sample holds no much larger clone one base away, and base qualities are not on file. Measured from the cysteine to the phenylalanine, the CDR3 is 15 residues long. Only the CDR3 DNA is retained, 45 bases long and in frame from the first base. Compared with germline, V lacks 7 bases and J lacks 4 bases; bases without a gene match: 9. According to the germline V gene (reference sequence), CDR1 reads MNHEY and CDR2 reads SMNVEV. Findings and caveats that apply to the study as a whole: Sampling was limited to blood, and TCR repertoires in tissue likely differ from TCR repertoires in blood. About 5% of naive CD4, 3% to 4% of naive CD8, around 2.3% of memory CD4, and 0.4% of memory CD8 clonotypes were shared across a few donors. Clonotypes shared by all four sorted-subset donors showed higher generation probabilities than non-shared clonotypes. Naive subsets generally had larger estimated clonotype richness than memory subsets. Even with the large sequencing depth, rarefaction of the sorted-subset datasets indicated that sequencing was incomplete. Pairwise subsampling indicated that sequencing depth was expected to affect the degree of clonotype sharing among donors. The small number of donors limited the genetic and exposure-history diversity represented.

Donors were healthy HIV-negative adults with no recently reported acute infections or vaccinations. All donors were Caucasian adults living in Nashville, Tennessee, USA. CD4+ T cells were enriched through magnetic negative selection, after which naive cells were positively selected on CD45RA and the remaining negative fraction served as the memory subset. Blood was obtained by leukapheresis, after which PBMCs were separated by Ficoll-Histopaque density gradient centrifugation and cryopreserved in liquid nitrogen vapor phase. Purity and quantity of every magnetically sorted T cell population were checked by analytical flow cytometry. Genomic DNA was isolated from every sorted fraction and measured by UV absorbance on a Nanodrop 2000c. Using the deep immunoSEQ assay, multiplex PCR amplified TCR CDR3 regions from genomic DNA. For each cell subset, the extracted genomic DNA was distributed evenly across all wells of several immunoSEQ 96-well plates, and each plate served as one replicate. Each replicate PCR for sorted subsets received about 220 ng genomic DNA, equal to 28,000 or so T cell genomes. Purified libraries were quantified with a Qubit 3.0 fluorometer, sized on a Bioanalyzer 2100, and re-quantified with the KAPA Library Quantification kit. Each immunoSEQ 96-well plate was sequenced on its own single-read 150-cycle Illumina NextSeq 550 flow cell. In the source study's methods: Because the immunoSEQ output held only junctional sequences and lacked quality scores, the filtering could not match the filtering applied to full-length reads. Sequences were annotated with PyIR, a Python wrapper for IgBLAST v1.9, and V/J genes and CDR3 were assigned using IMGT germline references. Any read was removed if the V/J assignment was weak (E-value above 1e-6), the CDR3 was missing, or the read contained stop codons, out-of-frame junctions, or ambiguous translated residues. V3J clonotypes were defined as sequences sharing the same inferred V gene, J gene, and CDR3 amino acid sequence. The percentage overlap between two repertoires was calculated by dividing the number of shared unique clonotypes by the size of the smaller repertoire. Repertoire richness was assessed with RTK rarefaction, the Chao1 estimator, and Recon v2.1 estimates of unobserved clonotypes. For all TCRbeta clonotypes obtained by the gDNA method from a few donors, generation probabilities were computed with OLGA. TCRdb re-hosts the immuneACCESS table, in-frame sequences only. Its copies lack some clones; in the studies checked, an unresolved V gene accounts for under half of them, and the cause for the rest is not known. The DNA gave D and trimming, while V, J and clone size come from that table. The sample contains about 1,500,000 clones, over 95% of them found a single time. The ten largest clones take up roughly 1.2% of the sample.

The chain joins TRBV27 to TRBJ2-2, with 7 bases aligning to TRBD2. The sequencing input was naive CD4+ T cells sorted from blood. Taken with the paper, the label for cell subset or site translates to: CD45RA+ positively selected. This receptor was obtained from a man aged 25-45 years in good health. The CDR3 region has the sequence CASNGLPGGTGELFF. The DNA sequence reads TGTGCCAGCAATGGACTTCCGGGGGGCACCGGGGAGCTGTTTTTT.